This T cell receptor (beta chain) was sequenced in a study of blood T cells in healthy people across ages. General observations from the study: Strong correlation linked observed beta diversity and percent naive T cells.

Researchers report isolating at least 7 million PBMCs per sample. This clonotype was detected a few times. Its specificity is not known. With 4 bases clipped from V and 4 bases from J, the junction kept 15 bases outside the gene matches. The CDR3 loop spans 17 amino acids. Germline CDR1 SNHLY, CDR2 FYNNEI. The use of a sample-barcoded 5' primer and a J-beta primer mix characterized a second PCR of roughly 6 to 11 cycles. From the 5' RACE reads, TCRdb called clonotypes with MiXCR, one entry per CDR3 protein. The sample holds 1.5 million to 2 million distinct CDR3 sequences, around 40% seen once. The receptor comes from a human donor in good health. The J gene is TRBJ2-7, the V gene TRBV2, with TRBD2 matching 8 bases. The material sequenced was blood. CDR3 in DNA: TGTGCCAGCAGTGTTTCCGGTCGGGGGGGTTCCGATTACGAGCAGTACTTC. Translation gives CASSVSGRGGSDYEQYF.